Below are 31 T cell receptor beta chains sequenced from a single sample in a study of cytomegalovirus exposure and HLA in healthy donors. The study ran its PCR with 60 Vbeta and 13 Jbeta primers. Only in-frame clones appear in the TCRdb table, and some are missing; sequencing was by immunoSEQ multiplex PCR. The table includes roughly 200,000 clones, around 78% detected once. The sequencing input was PBMCs. The source is a man aged 30 to 45 in good health and CMV-seronegative.

This clone was seen just once. The chain has TRBV2 and TRBJ1-5; TRBD1 is a possible D gene (5 bases). V was shortened by 4 bases and J by 2 bases, with 15 bases between the two germline ends. Germline CDR1 and CDR2: SNHLY and FYNNEI. There are 16 residues in the CDR3. This CDR3 reads CASSVARVGGNQPQHF. DNA for the CDR3: TGTGCCAGCAGTGTCGCCAGGGTCGGAGGCAATCAGCCCCAGCATTTT.

The chain uses TRBV6-5 and TRBJ1-6, with a tentative D call TRBD1 (5 bases). V gave up 7 bases and J gave up 0 bases, with 10 bases separating them. Germline CDR1 reads MNHEY; CDR2 reads SVGAGI. CDR3 length equals 15 residues. The CDR3 loop reads CASTSDSSYNSPLHF. CDR3 DNA sequence: TGTGCCAGCACTTCAGACAGCTCCTATAATTCACCCCTCCACTTT.

The V and J genes are TRBV29-1 and TRBJ1-3, with D hard to call. This CDR3 is 14 amino acids long. The germline V gene has CDR1 SQVTM and CDR2 ANQGSEA. V was trimmed by 1 base and J by 0 bases, leaving 7 bases between them. This CDR3 reads CSVEARYSGNTIYF. In nucleotides, the CDR3 is TGCAGCGTTGAAGCCCGCTACTCTGGAAACACCATATATTTT. The full variable domain, rest sourced from reference TRBV29-1 and TRBJ1-3, is SAVISQKPSRDICQRGTSLTIQCQVDSQVTMMFWYRQQPGQSLTLIATANQGSEATYESGFVIDKFPISRPNLTFSTLTVSNMSPEDSSIYLCSVEARYSGNTIYFGEGSWLTVV.

The gene calls are TRBV25-1 and TRBJ1-2, with 8 bases fitting TRBD1. The CDR3 has 14 residues. After removal of 3 bases from V and 4 bases from J, the junction contained 4 bases not matched to a gene. The V gene's germline CDR1 is MGHDK and CDR2 SYGVNS. CDR3 in DNA: TGTGCCAGCAGTGACAGGGGGCGGCTCTATGGCTACACCTTC. It codes for CASSDRGRLYGYTF.

The chain is built from TRBV5-3 and TRBJ1-5, with 9 positions matching TRBD1. TRBV5-3 has ORF status, its function being uncertain. J lost 4 bases, V lost 5 bases, and 7 bases had no gene match. CDR3 size: 15 residues. This chain's CDR3 is CARRPTGGLNQPQHF. CDR3 in DNA: TGTGCCAGAAGACCCACAGGGGGCCTAAATCAGCCCCAGCATTTT.

The rearrangement joins TRBV29-1 to TRBJ1-1, with 7 bases lining up with TRBD1. Germline lookup yields CDR1 SQVTM and CDR2 ANQGSEA. The CDR3 is made up of 17 amino acids. With 7 bases clipped from V and 0 bases from J, the junction kept 17 bases outside the gene matches. In DNA form, the CDR3 reads TGCAGCGCCCGCCCGTGGACAGGACAAACCATGAACACTGAAGCTTTCTTT. Its translation is CSARPWTGQTMNTEAFF.

The chain joins TRBV19 to TRBJ1-2, with 10 bases matching TRBD1. Per the germline V gene, CDR1 is LNHDA and CDR2 is SQIVND (reference sequence). The CDR3 covers 13 residues. The V gene end was trimmed by 10 bases and the J gene end by 5 bases; junction bases not matched to a gene: 7. The CDR3 DNA sequence: TGTGCCACCGCCGGACAGGGGGAATATGGCTACACCTTC. Its translation: CATAGQGEYGYTF.

This clone has just a few counts. The chain carries TRBV6-6 and TRBJ2-5, with 9 bases lining up with TRBD1. In germline, CDR1 is MNHNY, CDR2 SVGAGI (reference sequence). CDR3 length: 16 residues. The V and J ends lost 6 bases and 0 bases, in that order; junction bases with no gene match: 8. Written as DNA, the CDR3 is TGTGCCAGCAGCCCCTATGGGACAGGGAACCAAGAGACCCAGTACTTC. This translates into CASSPYGTGNQETQYF.

V gene TRBV6-6 combines with J gene TRBJ1-1; D is uncertain. With 3 bases removed from V and 4 bases from J, the gap between germline ends came to 18 bases. Germline CDR1 is MNHNY and CDR2 is SVGAGI (reference sequence). The CDR3 runs 16 residues. CDR3 in amino acids: CASSYNVVAGATEAFF. CDR3 DNA sequence: TGTGCCAGCAGTTATAACGTGGTGGCGGGAGCCACTGAAGCTTTCTTT.

The genes are TRBV19 and TRBJ2-5; D is perhaps TRBD1 (6 bases). V lost 1 base, J lost 5 bases, and 11 bases lay in between. The length of the CDR3 is 14 residues. Germline CDR1 reads LNHDA; CDR2 reads SQIVND (reference sequence). The CDR3 loop reads CASSIATGPETQYF. The CDR3 region has the DNA TGTGCCAGTAGTATAGCAACAGGGCCGGAGACCCAGTACTTC.

This rearrangement joins TRBV9 to TRBJ2-2; 8 nucleotides match TRBD1. With V trimmed by 1 base and J by 1 base, 3 bases remained unmatched. The CDR3 extends over 16 amino acids. In germline, CDR1 is SGDLS, CDR2 YYNGEE. This chain's CDR3 is CASSVYGTGNTGELFF. In DNA form, the CDR3 reads TGTGCCAGCAGCGTATATGGGACAGGGAACACCGGGGAGCTGTTTTTT.

This sequence joins TRBV10-3 and TRBJ2-7, with 7 bases matching TRBD2. The CDR3 length is 12 residues. Looked up from germline, CDR1 is ENHRY and CDR2 is SYGVKD. With V trimmed by 0 bases and J by 12 bases, 5 bases remained unmatched. The CDR3 spells CAISESASGAYF. The CDR3 DNA follows: TGTGCCATCAGTGAGTCGGCTAGCGGAGCGTACTTC.

The CDR3 DNA reads TGTGCCAGCAAGGAGGGTAGCTCCTACAATGAGCAGTTCTTC. Protein: CASKEGSSYNEQFF. This rearrangement joins TRBV6-1 to TRBJ2-1; TRBD2 is a possible D gene (6 bases). Germline CDR1 MNHNS, CDR2 SASEGT. The length of the CDR3 is 14 residues. Trimming cost V 7 bases and J 0 bases, with 10 bases left between them.

CDR3 in DNA: TGCGCCAGCAGCTTGTACGGGGTGAATGAAAAACTGTTTTTT. Protein: CASSLYGVNEKLFF. The chain employs TRBV5-1 and TRBJ1-4; D is undetermined. The germline V gene has CDR1 SGHRS and CDR2 YFSETQ. V was pared by 1 base and J by 5 bases, with 9 bases between. The CDR3 is 14 amino acids.

The chain joins TRBV9 to TRBJ1-1, with D perhaps TRBD1 (5 bases). This CDR3 comprises 14 residues. Trimming stripped 0 bases from V and 3 bases from J, with 9 bases between. In germline, CDR1 is SGDLS, CDR2 YYNGEE. The DNA of the CDR3 is TGTGCCAGCAGCGTAGCCGGACAAGACACTGAAGCTTTCTTT. Its protein is CASSVAGQDTEAFF. Combining the CDR3 with reference TRBV9 and TRBJ1-1 gives the whole variable domain DSGVTQTPKHLITATGQRVTLRCSPRSGDLSVYWYQQSLDQGLQFLIQYYNGEERAKGNILERFSAQQFPDLHSELNLSSLELGDSALYFCASSVAGQDTEAFFGQGTRLTVV.

This chain links TRBV10-2 with TRBJ2-1; 7 bases line up with TRBD2. The CDR3 consists of 13 residues. V shed 4 bases and J 10 bases; nucleotides not matched to a gene: 7. Germline CDR1 and CDR2: WSHSY and SAAADI. CDR3 bases: TGCGCCAGCAGTGCAATATCTAGCGGCGAGCAGTTCTTC. Amino acid sequence: CASSAISSGEQFF.

The chain links TRBV5-1 to TRBJ2-3; 8 bases line up with TRBD1. CDR1 is SGHRS and CDR2 is YFSETQ in the germline V gene. The J segment lost 4 bases and the V segment lost 3 bases, leaving 4 bases of the junction unmatched. The CDR3 is 14 amino acids. CDR3 DNA sequence: TGCGCCAGCAGCTATGGACAGGGTCCAGATACGCAGTATTTT. Amino acids: CASSYGQGPDTQYF. Drawing the rest from reference TRBV5-1 and TRBJ2-3, the complete variable domain is KAGVTQTPRYLIKTRGQQVTLSCSPISGHRSVSWYQQTPGQGLQFLFEYFSETQRNKGNFPGRFSGRQFSNSRSEMNVSTLELGDSALYLCASSYGQGPDTQYFGPGTRLTVL.

This chain uses TRBV9 with TRBJ1-1; unclear D gene. This CDR3 spans 16 amino acids. V was shortened by 0 bases and J by 4 bases, with 16 bases between the two germline ends. Germline CDR1 reads SGDLS; CDR2 reads YYNGEE. CDR3 in DNA: TGTGCCAGCAGCGTAGATCGGGCGGGCCGGGGCACTGAAGCTTTCTTT. This codes for CASSVDRAGRGTEAFF.

The chain links TRBV28 to TRBJ2-7; no clear D. Germline loops: CDR1 MDHEN, CDR2 SYDVKM. Trimming removed 7 bases at V and 2 bases at J, with 18 bases between. This CDR3 spans 15 amino acids. Here the CDR3 reads CASKKESLLPYEQYF. In DNA, the CDR3 is TGTGCCAGCAAAAAAGAGAGTTTACTACCCTACGAGCAGTACTTC. The complete variable domain, with remaining parts taken from reference TRBV28 and TRBJ2-7, reads DVKVTQSSRYLVKRTGEKVFLECVQDMDHENMFWYRQDPGLGLRLIYFSYDVKMKEKGDIPEGYSVSREKKERFSLILESASTNQTSMYLCASKKESLLPYEQYFGPGTRLTVT.

This clone was detected only a few times. This chain connects TRBV5-5 to TRBJ1-4, with a weak D call TRBD1 (5 bases). Looked up from germline, CDR1 is SGHKS and CDR2 is YYEKEE (reference sequence). Trimming pared 2 bases from V and 8 bases from J, leaving 7 bases between. The CDR3 sequence is 12 residues long. The CDR3 region has the DNA TGTGCCAGCAGCTTCGGGGGGGAAAAACTGTTTTTT. Protein product: CASSFGGEKLFF.

V and J are TRBV7-9 and TRBJ2-1; 8 bases map to TRBD2. The germline gives CDR1 SEHNR, CDR2 FQNEAQ (reference sequence). Trimming at V came to 3 bases and at J to 7 bases, leaving 8 bases not matched to a gene. The CDR3 runs 15 residues. CDR3 region: CASSFSGGPRNEQFF. For the CDR3, the DNA is TGTGCCAGCAGCTTTTCGGGAGGGCCACGTAATGAGCAGTTCTTC.

The chain is built from TRBV7-9 and TRBJ1-1; D is uncertain. Germline CDR1 and CDR2: SEHNR and FQNEAQ (reference sequence). V lost 1 base to trimming and J lost 0 bases, with 9 bases between them. This CDR3 contains 15 residues. CDR3 residues: CASSLGGGLNTEAFF. CDR3 nucleotide sequence: TGTGCCAGCAGCTTAGGAGGTGGGTTGAACACTGAAGCTTTCTTT. Based on the CDR3 plus reference TRBV7-9 and TRBJ1-1, the full variable domain is DTGVSQNPRHKITKRGQNVTFRCDPISEHNRLYWYRQTLGQGPEFLTYFQNEAQLEKSRLLSDRFSAERPKGSFSTLEIQRTEQGDSAMYLCASSLGGGLNTEAFFGQGTRLTVV.

The gene calls are TRBV5-5 and TRBJ2-5, with 7 nucleotides matching TRBD1. V lost 4 bases to trimming and J lost 4 bases; unmatched junction nucleotides: 7. Germline-derived CDR1 and CDR2 are SGHKS and YYEKEE (reference sequence). The CDR3 has 14 residues. The CDR3 DNA is TGTGCCAGCAGCCTAGACAGGGCTGGAGAGACCCAGTACTTC. Translated, it gives CASSLDRAGETQYF.

The chain employs TRBV4-1 and TRBJ1-2, with 8 bases matching TRBD1. CDR1 is MGHRA and CDR2 is YSYEKL in the germline V gene. The V gene end was trimmed by 1 base and the J gene end by 5 bases; junction bases not matched to a gene: 18. This CDR3 has 19 amino acids. The CDR3 bases are TGCGCCAGCAGCCAAGTGAGCGGGACAGGCGGAATAACTCCGTATGGCTACACCTTC. Its protein product is CASSQVSGTGGITPYGYTF.

V gene TRBV4-2 combines with J gene TRBJ2-7; 7 bases map to TRBD2. The CDR3 has 14 amino acids. V was clipped by 0 bases and J by 7 bases; unmatched bases: 6. Germline V gives CDR1 LGHNA, CDR2 YNFKEQ. The CDR3 reads CASSQDPSGVEQYF. Here the CDR3 DNA reads TGTGCCAGCAGCCAAGATCCTAGCGGCGTTGAGCAGTACTTC.

CDR3 sequence (DNA): TGTGCCAGCAGCTTAAGGACTAGCCTTAACGAGCAGTACTTC. Encoded protein: CASSLRTSLNEQYF. This chain connects TRBV5-4 to TRBJ2-7, with 8 bases matching TRBD2. CDR1 is SGHNT, CDR2 YYREEE, per germline (reference sequence). The length of the CDR3 is 14 residues. V gave up 2 bases and J gave up 5 bases; unmatched junction bases: 6.

The rearrangement joins TRBV15 to TRBJ2-1, with TRBD2 as a possible D gene (5 bases). This CDR3 comprises 17 residues. The germline V gene has CDR1 LNHNV and CDR2 YYDKDF (reference sequence). V was cut by 2 bases and J by 0 bases, with 14 bases left in between. The CDR3 loop is CATSRSWESSSYNEQFF. Written as DNA, the CDR3 is TGTGCCACCAGCAGATCCTGGGAGTCGAGCTCCTACAATGAGCAGTTCTTC.

The genes are TRBV28 and TRBJ2-7; 9 positions match TRBD1. Trimming took 5 bases from V and 2 from J; bases not matched to a gene: 4. The CDR3 covers 14 residues. Per the germline V gene, CDR1 is MDHEN and CDR2 is SYDVKM. The CDR3, as DNA: TGTGCCAGCAGTAAACAGGGGGCGACCTACGAGCAGTACTTC. It codes for CASSKQGATYEQYF.

The chain is built from TRBV7-9 and TRBJ2-2; D unclear. The CDR3 consists of 15 residues. The ends were cut back, 5 bases at V and 1 base at J, with 11 bases in the middle. Looked up from germline, CDR1 is SEHNR and CDR2 is FQNEAQ (reference sequence). The CDR3 spells CASSELERNTGELFF. CDR3 DNA sequence: TGTGCCAGCAGCGAACTTGAAAGGAACACCGGGGAGCTGTTTTTT.

The chain links TRBV7-9 to TRBJ2-3, with TRBD1 matching over 10 bases. With 6 bases clipped from V and 6 bases from J, the junction kept 6 bases outside the gene matches. Germline CDR1 and CDR2: SEHNR and FQNEAQ (reference sequence). The CDR3 spans 14 residues. In nucleotides, the CDR3 is TGTGCCAGCAGGCCGGGACAGGGGTGGGATACGCAGTATTTT. Translating gives CASRPGQGWDTQYF.

This chain connects TRBV7-3 to TRBJ2-4; no clear D gene. The CDR3 extends over 14 amino acids. Germline-derived CDR1 and CDR2 are SGHTA and FQGTGA. Trimming shortened V by 4 bases and J by 4 bases, and 11 bases separated the two germline ends. CDR3 amino acids: CASSSPREKNIQYF. The CDR3 nucleotides read TGTGCCAGCAGCTCGCCTAGAGAAAAAAACATTCAGTACTTC.